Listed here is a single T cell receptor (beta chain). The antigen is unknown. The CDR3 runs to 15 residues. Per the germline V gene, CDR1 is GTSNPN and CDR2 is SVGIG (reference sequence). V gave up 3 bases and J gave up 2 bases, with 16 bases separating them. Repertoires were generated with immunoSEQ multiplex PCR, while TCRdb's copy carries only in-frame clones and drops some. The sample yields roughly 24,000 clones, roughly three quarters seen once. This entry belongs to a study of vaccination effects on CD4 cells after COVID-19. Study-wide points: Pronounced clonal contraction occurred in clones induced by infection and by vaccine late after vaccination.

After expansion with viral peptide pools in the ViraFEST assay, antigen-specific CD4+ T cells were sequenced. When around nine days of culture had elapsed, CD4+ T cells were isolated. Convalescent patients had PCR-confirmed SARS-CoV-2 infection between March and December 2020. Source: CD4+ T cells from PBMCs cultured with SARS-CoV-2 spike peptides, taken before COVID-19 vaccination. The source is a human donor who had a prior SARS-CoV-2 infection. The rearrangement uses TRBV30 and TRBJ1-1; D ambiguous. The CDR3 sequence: CAWRESRVLNTEAFF. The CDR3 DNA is TGTGCCTGGAGGGAATCCCGGGTATTAAACACTGAAGCTTTCTTT. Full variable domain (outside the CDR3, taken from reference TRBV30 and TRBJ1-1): SQTIHQWPATLVQPVGSPLSLECTVEGTSNPNLYWYRQAAGRGLQLLFYSVGIGQISSEVPQNLSASRPQDRQFILSSKKLLLSDSGFYLCAWRESRVLNTEAFFGQGTRLTVV.